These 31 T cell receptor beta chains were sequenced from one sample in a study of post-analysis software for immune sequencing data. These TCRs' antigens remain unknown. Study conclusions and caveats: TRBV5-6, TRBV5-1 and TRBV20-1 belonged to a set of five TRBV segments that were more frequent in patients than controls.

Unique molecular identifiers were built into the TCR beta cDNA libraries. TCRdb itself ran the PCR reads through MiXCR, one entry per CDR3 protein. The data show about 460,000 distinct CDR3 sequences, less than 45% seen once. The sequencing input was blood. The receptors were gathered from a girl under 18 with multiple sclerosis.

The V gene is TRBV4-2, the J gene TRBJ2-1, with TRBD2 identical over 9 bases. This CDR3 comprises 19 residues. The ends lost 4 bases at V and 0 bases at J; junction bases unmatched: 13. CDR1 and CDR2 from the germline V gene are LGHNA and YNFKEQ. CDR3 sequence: CASSPKVPSGASSYNEQFF. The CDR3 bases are TGTGCCAGCAGCCCAAAGGTTCCTAGCGGGGCCAGCTCCTACAATGAGCAGTTCTTC.

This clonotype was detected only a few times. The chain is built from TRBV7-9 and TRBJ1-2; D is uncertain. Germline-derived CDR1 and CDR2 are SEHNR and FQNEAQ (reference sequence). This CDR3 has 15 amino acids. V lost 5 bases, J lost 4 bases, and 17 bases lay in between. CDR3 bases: TGTGCCAGCAGCCCCCGGACTGGGGTAGGCTATGGCTACACCTTC. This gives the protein CASSPRTGVGYGYTF.

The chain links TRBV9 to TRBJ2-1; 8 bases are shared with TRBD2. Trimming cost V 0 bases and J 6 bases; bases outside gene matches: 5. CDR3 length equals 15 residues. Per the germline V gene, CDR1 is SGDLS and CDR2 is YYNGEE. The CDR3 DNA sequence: TGTGCCAGCAGCGTAGCGGGAGGGCCGGTCAATGAGCAGTTCTTC. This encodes CASSVAGGPVNEQFF.

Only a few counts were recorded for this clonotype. CDR3 coding DNA: TGTGCCACCAGTGACCTAGCCTCTAGCACAGATACGCAGTATTTT. This encodes CATSDLASSTDTQYF. V usage is TRBV24-1 and J usage is TRBJ2-3, with D tentatively TRBD2 (5 bases). Looked up from germline, CDR1 is KGHDR and CDR2 is SFDVKD. The CDR3 runs 15 residues. V was pared by 4 bases and J by 0 bases, with 10 bases between.

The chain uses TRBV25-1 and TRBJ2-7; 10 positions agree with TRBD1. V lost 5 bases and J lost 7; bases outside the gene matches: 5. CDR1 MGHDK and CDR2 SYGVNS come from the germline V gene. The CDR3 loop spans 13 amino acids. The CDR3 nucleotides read TGTGCCAGCAGTCGGACAGGGGGTAGGGAGCAGTACTTC. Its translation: CASSRTGGREQYF.

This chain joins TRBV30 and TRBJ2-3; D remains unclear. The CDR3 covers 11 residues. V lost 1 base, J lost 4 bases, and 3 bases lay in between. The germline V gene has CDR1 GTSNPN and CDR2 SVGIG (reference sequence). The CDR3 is CAWSDPDTQYF. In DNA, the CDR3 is TGTGCCTGGAGTGATCCAGATACGCAGTATTTT.

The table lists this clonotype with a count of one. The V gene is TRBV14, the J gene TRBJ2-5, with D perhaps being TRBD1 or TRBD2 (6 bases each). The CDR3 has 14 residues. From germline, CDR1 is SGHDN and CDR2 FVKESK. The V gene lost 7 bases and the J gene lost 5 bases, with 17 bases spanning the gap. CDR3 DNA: TGTGCCAGCAACCATTGGGGGGCCCAGGAGACCCAGTACTTC. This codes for CASNHWGAQETQYF.

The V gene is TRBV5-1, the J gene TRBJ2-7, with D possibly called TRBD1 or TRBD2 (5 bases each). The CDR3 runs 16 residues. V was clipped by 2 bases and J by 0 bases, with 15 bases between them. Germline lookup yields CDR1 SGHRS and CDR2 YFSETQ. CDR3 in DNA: TGCGCCAGCAGCTTATCCTCCGGGGCTTTCTCCTACGAGCAGTACTTC. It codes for CASSLSSGAFSYEQYF.

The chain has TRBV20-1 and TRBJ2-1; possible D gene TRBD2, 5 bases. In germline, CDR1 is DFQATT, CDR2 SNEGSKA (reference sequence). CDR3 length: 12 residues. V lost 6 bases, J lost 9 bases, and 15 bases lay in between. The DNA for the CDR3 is TGCAGTGCCCCACCCGGAGGTTTTGAGCAGTTCTTC. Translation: CSAPPGGFEQFF.

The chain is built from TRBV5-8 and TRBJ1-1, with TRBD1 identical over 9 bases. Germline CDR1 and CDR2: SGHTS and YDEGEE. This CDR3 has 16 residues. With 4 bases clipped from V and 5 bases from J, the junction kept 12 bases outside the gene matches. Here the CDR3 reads CASSLFRQGVRTEAFF. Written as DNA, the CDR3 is TGTGCCAGCAGCCTATTTCGACAGGGGGTAAGAACTGAAGCTTTCTTT.

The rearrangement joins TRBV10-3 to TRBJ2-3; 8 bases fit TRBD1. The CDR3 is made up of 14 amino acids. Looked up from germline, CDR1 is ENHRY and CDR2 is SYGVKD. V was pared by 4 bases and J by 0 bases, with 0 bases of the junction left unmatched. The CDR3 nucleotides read TGTGCCATCAGTGGACAGGGGAGCACAGATACGCAGTATTTT. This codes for CAISGQGSTDTQYF.

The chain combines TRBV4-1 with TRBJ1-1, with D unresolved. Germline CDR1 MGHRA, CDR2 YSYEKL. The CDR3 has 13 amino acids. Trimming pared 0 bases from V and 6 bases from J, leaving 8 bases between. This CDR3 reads CASSQEVSAEAFF. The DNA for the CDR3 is TGCGCCAGCAGCCAAGAAGTTTCCGCTGAAGCTTTCTTT.

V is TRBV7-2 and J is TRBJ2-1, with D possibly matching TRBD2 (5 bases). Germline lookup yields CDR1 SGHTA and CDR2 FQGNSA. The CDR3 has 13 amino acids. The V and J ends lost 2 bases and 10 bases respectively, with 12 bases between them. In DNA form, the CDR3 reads TGTGCCAGCAGCTTATCGCGGGCCTACGAGCAGTTCTTC. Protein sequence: CASSLSRAYEQFF.

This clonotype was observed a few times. The CDR3 is CASSRAGGEVRTKDYEQYF. In DNA form, the CDR3 reads TGCGCCAGCAGCCGAGCAGGGGGCGAGGTGAGAACGAAGGACTACGAGCAGTACTTC. The genes are TRBV4-1 and TRBJ2-5; TRBD1 matches 8 bases. The DNA matches TRBJ2-7 better at its end, which makes the J call doubtful. The CDR3 has 19 residues. Germline V gene data show CDR1 as MGHRA and CDR2 as YSYEKL.

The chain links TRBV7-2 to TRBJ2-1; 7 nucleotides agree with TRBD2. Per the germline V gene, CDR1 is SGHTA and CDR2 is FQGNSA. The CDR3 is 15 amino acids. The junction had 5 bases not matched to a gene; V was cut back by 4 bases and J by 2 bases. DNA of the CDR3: TGTGCCAGCAGCTCCGGGACTACCACCTACAATGAGCAGTTCTTC. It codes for CASSSGTTTYNEQFF.

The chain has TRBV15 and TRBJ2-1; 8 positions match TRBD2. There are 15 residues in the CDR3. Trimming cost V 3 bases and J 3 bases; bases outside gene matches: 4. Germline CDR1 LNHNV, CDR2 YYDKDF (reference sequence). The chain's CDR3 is CATSRVTSGYNEQFF. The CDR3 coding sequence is TGTGCCACCAGCAGGGTCACTAGCGGCTACAATGAGCAGTTCTTC.

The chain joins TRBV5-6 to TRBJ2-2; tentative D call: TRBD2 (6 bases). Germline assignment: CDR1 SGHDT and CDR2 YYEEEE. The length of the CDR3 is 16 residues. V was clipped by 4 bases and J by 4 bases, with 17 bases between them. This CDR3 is CASSPRGWDFTGELFF. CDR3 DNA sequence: TGTGCCAGCAGCCCCAGAGGGTGGGACTTCACCGGGGAGCTGTTTTTT.

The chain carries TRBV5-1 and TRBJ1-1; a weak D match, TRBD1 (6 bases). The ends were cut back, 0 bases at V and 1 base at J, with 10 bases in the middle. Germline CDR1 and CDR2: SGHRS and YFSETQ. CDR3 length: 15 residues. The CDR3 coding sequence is TGCGCCAGCAGCTTGGGAGGGGGGAAGAACACTGAAGCTTTCTTT. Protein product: CASSLGGGKNTEAFF.

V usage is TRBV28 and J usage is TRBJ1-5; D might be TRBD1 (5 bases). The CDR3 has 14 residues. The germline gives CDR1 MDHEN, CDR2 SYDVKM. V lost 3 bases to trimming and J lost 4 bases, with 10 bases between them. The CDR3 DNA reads TGTGCCAGCAGTTTGATTCCAGGGAATCAGCCCCAGCATTTT. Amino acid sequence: CASSLIPGNQPQHF.

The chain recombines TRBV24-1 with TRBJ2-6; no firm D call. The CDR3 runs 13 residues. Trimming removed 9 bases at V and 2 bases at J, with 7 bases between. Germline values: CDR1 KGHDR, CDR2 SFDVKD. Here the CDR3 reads CATSLPGANVLTF. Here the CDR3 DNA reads TGTGCCACCTCCCTGCCTGGGGCCAACGTCCTGACTTTC.

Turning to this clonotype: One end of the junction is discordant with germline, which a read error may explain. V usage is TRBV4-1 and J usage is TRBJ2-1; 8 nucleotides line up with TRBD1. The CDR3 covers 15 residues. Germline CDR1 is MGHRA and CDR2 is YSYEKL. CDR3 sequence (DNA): TGTGCCAGCAGCCCGGGTGCCAGGGGGCTTAATGAGCAGTTCTTC. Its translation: CASSPGARGLNEQFF.

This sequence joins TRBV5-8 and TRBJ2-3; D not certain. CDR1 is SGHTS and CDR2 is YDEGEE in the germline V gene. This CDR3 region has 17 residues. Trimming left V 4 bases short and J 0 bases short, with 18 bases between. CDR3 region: CASSQKEVTVSTDTQYF. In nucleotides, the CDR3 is TGTGCCAGCAGCCAAAAGGAAGTGACGGTCAGCACAGATACGCAGTATTTT. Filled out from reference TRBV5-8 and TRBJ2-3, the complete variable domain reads EAGVTQSPTHLIKTRGQQATLRCSPISGHTSVYWYQQALGLGLQFLLWYDEGEERNRGNFPPRFSGRQFPNYSSELNVNALELEDSALYLCASSQKEVTVSTDTQYFGPGTRLTVL.

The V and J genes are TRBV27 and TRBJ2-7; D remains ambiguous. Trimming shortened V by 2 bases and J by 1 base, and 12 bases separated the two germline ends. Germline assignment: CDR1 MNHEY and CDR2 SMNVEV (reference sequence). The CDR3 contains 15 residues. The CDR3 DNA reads TGTGCCAGCAGTTTAAGGGCACATTCATCCTACGAGCAGTACTTC. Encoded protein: CASSLRAHSSYEQYF.

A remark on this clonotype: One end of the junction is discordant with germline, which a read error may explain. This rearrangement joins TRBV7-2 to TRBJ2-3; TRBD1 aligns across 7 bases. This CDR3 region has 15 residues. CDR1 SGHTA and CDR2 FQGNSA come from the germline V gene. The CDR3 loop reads CASSLQQGSADTHYF. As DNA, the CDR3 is TGTGCCAGCAGCTTACAACAGGGGTCCGCAGATACGCACTATTTT.

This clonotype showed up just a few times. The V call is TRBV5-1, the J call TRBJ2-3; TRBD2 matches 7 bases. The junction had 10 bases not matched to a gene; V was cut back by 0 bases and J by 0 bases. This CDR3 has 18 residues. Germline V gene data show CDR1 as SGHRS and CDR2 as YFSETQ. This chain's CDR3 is CASSLAFLAEGSTDTQYF. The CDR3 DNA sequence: TGCGCCAGCAGCTTGGCCTTCCTAGCGGAGGGAAGCACAGATACGCAGTATTTT.

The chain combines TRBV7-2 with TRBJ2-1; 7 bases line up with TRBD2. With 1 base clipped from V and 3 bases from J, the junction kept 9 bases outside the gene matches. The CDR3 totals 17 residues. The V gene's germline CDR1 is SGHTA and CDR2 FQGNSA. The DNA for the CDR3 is TGTGCCAGCAGCTTAGTCCCCCTAGCGGACATCTACAATGAGCAGTTCTTC. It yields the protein CASSLVPLADIYNEQFF.

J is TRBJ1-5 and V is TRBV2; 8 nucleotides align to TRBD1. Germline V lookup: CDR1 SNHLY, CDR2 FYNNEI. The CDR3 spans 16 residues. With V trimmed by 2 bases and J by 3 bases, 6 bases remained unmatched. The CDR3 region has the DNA TGTGCCAGCAGTGAAAAGAGGACAGGGCTCAATCAGCCCCAGCATTTT. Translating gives CASSEKRTGLNQPQHF.

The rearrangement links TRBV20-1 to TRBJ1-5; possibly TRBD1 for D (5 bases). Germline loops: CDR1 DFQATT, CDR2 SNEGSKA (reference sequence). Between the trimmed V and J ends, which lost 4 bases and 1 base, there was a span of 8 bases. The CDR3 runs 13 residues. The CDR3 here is CSANGASNQPQHF. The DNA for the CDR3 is TGCAGTGCTAACGGGGCAAGCAATCAGCCCCAGCATTTT.

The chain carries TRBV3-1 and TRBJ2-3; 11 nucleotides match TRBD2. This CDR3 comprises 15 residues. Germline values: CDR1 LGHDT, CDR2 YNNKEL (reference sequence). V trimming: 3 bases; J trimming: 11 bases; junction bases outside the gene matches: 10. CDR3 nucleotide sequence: TGTGCCAGCAGCCAGGGACTAGCGGTCACAGACATGCAGTATTTT. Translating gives CASSQGLAVTDMQYF.

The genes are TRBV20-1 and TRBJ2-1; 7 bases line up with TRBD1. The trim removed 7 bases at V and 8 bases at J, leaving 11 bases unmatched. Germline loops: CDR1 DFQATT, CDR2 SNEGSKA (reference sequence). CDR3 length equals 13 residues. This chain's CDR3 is CSGTGDPRDEQFF. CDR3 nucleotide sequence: TGCAGTGGCACAGGGGACCCCCGGGATGAGCAGTTCTTC.

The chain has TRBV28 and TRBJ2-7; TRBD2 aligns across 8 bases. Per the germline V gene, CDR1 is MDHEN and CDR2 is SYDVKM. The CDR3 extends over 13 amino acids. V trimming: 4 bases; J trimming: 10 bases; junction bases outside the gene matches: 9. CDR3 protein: CASSSGLGDTQYF. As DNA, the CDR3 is TGTGCCAGCAGTTCGGGACTAGGAGACACCCAGTACTTC.